This TCR beta chain is from a study of T cells in Graves' hyperthyroidism and ophthalmopathy. Germline V gene data show CDR1 as LNHDA and CDR2 as SQIVND (reference sequence). The V and J ends lost 6 bases and 2 bases respectively, with 16 bases between them. CDR3 length: 16 amino acids. The source material, RNA transcripts, was used to amplify TCR beta CDR3 regions. Initially, a first-round RT-PCR of the TCR CDR3 employed the HTBI primer set. TCRdb reanalysed the multiplex PCR reads using MiXCR and keeps one entry per CDR3 protein. The profile shows around 400,000 distinct CDR3 sequences, roughly 14% of them singletons. This clonotype came up many times.

J is TRBJ2-2 and V is TRBV19, with D unresolved. The sequencing sample was made of blood. This TCR derives from a woman aged 18 to 35 with Graves' hyperthyroidism that later progressed to Graves' ophthalmopathy. The CDR3 here is CASRLSGLRNTGELFF. CDR3 in DNA: TGTGCCAGTAGGCTATCCGGGCTTCGAAACACCGGGGAGCTGTTTTTT.